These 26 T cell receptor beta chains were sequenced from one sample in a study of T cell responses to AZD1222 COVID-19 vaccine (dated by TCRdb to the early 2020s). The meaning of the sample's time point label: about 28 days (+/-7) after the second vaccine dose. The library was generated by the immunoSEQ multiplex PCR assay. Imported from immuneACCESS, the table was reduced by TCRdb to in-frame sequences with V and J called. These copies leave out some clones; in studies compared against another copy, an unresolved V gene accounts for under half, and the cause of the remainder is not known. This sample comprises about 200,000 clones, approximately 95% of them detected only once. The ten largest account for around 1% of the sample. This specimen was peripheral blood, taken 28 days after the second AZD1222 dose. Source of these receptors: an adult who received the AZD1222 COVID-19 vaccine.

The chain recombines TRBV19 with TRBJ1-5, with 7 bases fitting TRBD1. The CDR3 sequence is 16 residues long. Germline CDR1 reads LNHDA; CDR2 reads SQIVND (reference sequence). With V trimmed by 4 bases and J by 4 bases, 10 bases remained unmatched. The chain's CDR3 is CASSKRGGSLNQPQHF. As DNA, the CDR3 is TGTGCCAGTAGTAAGCGAGGGGGCAGTTTGAATCAGCCCCAGCATTTT.

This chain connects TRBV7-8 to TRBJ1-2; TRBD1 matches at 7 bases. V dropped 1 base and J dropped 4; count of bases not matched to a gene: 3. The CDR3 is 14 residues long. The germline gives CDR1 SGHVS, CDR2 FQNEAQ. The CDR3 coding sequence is TGTGCCAGCAGCTTAGAGACAGGGATCTATGGCTACACCTTC. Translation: CASSLETGIYGYTF.

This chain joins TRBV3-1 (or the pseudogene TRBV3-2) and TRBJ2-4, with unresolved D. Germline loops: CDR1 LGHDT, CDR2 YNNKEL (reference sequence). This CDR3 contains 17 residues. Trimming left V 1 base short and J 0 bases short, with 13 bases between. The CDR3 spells CASSQVVTALAKNIQYF. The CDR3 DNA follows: TGTGCCAGCAGCCAAGTAGTAACAGCACTAGCCAAAAACATTCAGTACTTC.

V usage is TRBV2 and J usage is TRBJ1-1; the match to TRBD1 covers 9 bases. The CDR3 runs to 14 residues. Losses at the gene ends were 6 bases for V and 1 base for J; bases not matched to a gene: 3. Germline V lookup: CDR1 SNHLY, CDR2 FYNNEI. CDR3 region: CASRDRGQNTEAFF. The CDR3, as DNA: TGTGCCAGCAGGGACAGGGGCCAGAACACTGAAGCTTTCTTT.

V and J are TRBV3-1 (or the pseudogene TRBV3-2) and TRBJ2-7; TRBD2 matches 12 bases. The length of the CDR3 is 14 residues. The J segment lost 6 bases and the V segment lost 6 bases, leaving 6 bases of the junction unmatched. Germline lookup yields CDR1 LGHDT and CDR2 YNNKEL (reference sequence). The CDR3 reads CASSPSGGAGEQYF. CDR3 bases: TGTGCCAGCAGTCCTAGCGGGGGGGCTGGCGAGCAGTACTTC.

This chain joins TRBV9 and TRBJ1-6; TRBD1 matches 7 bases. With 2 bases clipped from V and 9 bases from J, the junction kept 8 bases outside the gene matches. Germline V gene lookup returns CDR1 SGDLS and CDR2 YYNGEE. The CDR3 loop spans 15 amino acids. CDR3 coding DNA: TGTGCCAGCAGCGTTACAGGGGACGGAATTTCACCCCTCCACTTT. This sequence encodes CASSVTGDGISPLHF.

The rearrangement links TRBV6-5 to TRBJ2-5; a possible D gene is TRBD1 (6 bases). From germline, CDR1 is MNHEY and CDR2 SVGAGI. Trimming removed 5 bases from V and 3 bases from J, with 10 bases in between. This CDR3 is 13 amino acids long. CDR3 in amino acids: CASSRGQKETQYF. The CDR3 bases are TGTGCCAGCAGTAGAGGACAGAAAGAGACCCAGTACTTC.

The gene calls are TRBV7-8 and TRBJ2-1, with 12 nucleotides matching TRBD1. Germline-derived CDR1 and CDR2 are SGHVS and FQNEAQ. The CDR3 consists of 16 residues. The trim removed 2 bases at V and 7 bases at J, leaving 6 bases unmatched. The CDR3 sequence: CASSLLGGQGANEQFF. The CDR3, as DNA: TGTGCCAGCAGCTTACTCGGGGGACAGGGGGCGAATGAGCAGTTCTTC.

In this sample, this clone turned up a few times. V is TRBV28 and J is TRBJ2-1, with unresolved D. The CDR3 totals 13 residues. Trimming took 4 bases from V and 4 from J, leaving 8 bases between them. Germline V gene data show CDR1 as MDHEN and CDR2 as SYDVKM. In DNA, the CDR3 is TGTGCCAGCAGTTCCCCGTTATACAATGAGCAGTTCTTC. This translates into CASSSPLYNEQFF.

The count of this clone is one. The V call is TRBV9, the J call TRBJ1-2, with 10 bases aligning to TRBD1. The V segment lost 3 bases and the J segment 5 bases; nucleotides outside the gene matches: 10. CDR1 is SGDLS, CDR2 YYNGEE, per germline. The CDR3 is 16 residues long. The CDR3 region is CASSARTGGGKYGYTF. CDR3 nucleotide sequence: TGTGCCAGCAGCGCCCGGACAGGGGGTGGAAAGTATGGCTACACCTTC.

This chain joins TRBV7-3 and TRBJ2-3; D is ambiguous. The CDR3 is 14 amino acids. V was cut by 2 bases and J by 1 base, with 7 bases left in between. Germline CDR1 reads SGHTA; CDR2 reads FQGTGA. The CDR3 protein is CASSLGFGTDTQYF. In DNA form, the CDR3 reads TGTGCCAGCAGCTTAGGATTTGGCACAGATACGCAGTATTTT.

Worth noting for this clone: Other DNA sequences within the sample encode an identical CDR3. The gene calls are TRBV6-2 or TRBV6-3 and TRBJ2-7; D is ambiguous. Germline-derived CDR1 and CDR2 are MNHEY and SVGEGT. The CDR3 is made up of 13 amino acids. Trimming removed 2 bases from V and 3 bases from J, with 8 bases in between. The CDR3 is CASSYSLSYEQYF. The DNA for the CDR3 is TGTGCCAGCAGTTACAGCCTTAGCTACGAGCAGTACTTC.

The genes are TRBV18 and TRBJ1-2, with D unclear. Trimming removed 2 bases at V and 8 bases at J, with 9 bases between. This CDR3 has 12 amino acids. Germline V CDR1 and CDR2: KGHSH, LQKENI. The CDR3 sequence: CASSPTTSGYTF. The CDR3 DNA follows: TGTGCCAGCTCACCAACCACGAGCGGCTACACCTTC.

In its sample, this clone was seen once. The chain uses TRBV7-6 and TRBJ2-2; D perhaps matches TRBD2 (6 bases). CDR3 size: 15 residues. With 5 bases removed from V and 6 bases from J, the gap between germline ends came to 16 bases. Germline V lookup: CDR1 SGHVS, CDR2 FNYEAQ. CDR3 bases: TGTGCCAGCAGCACCCGGAGGGTTGGTGCCGGGGAGCTGTTTTTT. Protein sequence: CASSTRRVGAGELFF.

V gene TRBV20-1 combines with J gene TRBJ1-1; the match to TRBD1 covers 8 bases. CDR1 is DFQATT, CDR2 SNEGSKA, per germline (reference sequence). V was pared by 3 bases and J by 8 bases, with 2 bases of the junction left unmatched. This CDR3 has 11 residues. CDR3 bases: TGCAGTGCTAGCTCAGGGGGCGAAGCTTTCTTT. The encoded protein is CSASSGGEAFF.

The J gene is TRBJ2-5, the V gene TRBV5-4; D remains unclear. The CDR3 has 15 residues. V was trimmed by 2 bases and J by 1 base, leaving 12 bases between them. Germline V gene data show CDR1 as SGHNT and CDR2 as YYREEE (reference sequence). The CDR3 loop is CASSFQNTVQETQYF. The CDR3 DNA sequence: TGTGCCAGCAGCTTTCAAAATACGGTCCAAGAGACCCAGTACTTC.

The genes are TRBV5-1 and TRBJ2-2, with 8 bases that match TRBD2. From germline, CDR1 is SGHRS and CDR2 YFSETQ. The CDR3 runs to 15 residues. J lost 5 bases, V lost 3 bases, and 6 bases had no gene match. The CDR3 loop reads CASSYSGAHTGELFF. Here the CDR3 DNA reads TGCGCCAGCAGCTATAGCGGGGCCCATACCGGGGAGCTGTTTTTT.

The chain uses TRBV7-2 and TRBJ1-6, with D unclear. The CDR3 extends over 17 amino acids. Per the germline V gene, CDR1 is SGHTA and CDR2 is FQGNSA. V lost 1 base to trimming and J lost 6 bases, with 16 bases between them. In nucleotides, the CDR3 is TGTGCCAGCAGCTTAGACGCGGGGAGGTCGGGTAATTCACCCCTCCACTTT. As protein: CASSLDAGRSGNSPLHF.

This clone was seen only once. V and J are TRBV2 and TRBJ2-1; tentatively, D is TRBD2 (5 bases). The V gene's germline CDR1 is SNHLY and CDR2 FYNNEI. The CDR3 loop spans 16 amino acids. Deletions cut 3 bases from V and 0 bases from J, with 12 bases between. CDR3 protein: CASSDRLTTSYNEQFF. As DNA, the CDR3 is TGTGCCAGCAGTGATAGACTGACTACCTCCTACAATGAGCAGTTCTTC.

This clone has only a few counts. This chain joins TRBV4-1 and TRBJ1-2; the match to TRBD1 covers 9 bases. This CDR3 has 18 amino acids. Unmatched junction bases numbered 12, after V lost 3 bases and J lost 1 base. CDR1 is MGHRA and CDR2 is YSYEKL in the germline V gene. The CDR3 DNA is TGCGCCAGCAGCCACTCGTCCCGGGACAGGGACCGTAACTATGGCTACACCTTC. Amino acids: CASSHSSRDRDRNYGYTF.

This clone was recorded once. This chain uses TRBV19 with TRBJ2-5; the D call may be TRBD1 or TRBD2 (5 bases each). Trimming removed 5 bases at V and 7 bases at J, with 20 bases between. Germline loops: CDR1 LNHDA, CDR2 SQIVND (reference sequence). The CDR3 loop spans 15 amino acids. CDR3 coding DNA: TGTGCCAGTAGTCAAGGGCGCCGTATTGGGGGGACCCAGTACTTC. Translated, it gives CASSQGRRIGGTQYF.

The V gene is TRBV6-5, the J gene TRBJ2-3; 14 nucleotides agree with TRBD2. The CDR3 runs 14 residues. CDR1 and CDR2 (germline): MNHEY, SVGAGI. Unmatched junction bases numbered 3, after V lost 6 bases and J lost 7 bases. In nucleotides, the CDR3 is TGTGCCAGCAGGGGGACTAGCGGGGGAAATACGCAGTATTTT. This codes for CASRGTSGGNTQYF.

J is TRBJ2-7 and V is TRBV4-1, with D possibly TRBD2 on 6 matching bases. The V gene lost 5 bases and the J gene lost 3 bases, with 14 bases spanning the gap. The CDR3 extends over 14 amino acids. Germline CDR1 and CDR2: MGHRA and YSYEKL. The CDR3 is CASSVSGLHYEQYF. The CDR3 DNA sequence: TGCGCCAGCAGCGTCTCGGGACTCCACTACGAGCAGTACTTC.

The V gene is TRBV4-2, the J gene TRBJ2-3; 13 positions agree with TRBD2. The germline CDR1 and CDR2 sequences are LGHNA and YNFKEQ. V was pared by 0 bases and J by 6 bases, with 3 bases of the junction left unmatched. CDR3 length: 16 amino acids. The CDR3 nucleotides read TGTGCCAGCAGCCAAGAAACTAGCGGGGGGGCGGATACGCAGTATTTT. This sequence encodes CASSQETSGGADTQYF.

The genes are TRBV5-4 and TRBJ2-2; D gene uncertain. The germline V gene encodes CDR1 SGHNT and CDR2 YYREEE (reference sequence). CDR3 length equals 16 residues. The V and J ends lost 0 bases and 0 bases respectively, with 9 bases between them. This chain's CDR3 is CASSLAPVANTGELFF. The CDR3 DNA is TGTGCCAGCAGCTTGGCCCCCGTCGCGAACACCGGGGAGCTGTTTTTT.

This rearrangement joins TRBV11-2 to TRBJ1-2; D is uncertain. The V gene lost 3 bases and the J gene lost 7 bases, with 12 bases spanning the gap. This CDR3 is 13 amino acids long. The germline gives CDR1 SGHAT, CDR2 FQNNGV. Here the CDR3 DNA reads TGTGCCAGCAGCTTGGCGGGAGTAGGTGGCTACACCTTC. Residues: CASSLAGVGGYTF.